Following are 23 T cell receptor beta chains from one sample sequenced in a study of blood T cell repertoires in COVID-19. This table comes from immunoSEQ multiplex PCR, and its TCRdb copy is limited to in-frame clones, with some not included. This sample yields over 55,000 clones, of which about nine tenths are seen a single time; approximately 8% belongs to the top ten. The sample taken for sequencing was peripheral blood. These receptors were obtained from a man aged 50 to 59 with active COVID-19.

The J gene is TRBJ1-2, the V gene TRBV9; D gene unclear. The CDR3 is made up of 12 amino acids. Germline V gene data show CDR1 as SGDLS and CDR2 as YYNGEE. Trimming pared 4 bases from V and 2 bases from J, leaving 6 bases between. CDR3 in DNA: TGTGCCAGCAGCCGAGCGAACTATGGCTACACCTTC. Its protein product is CASSRANYGYTF.

The rearrangement links TRBV27 to TRBJ2-7; 10 nucleotides align to TRBD1. The CDR3 is 14 residues long. The germline V gene encodes CDR1 MNHEY and CDR2 SMNVEV (reference sequence). With 4 bases clipped from V and 5 bases from J, the junction kept 5 bases outside the gene matches. As DNA, the CDR3 is TGTGCCAGCAGTTCCCGGGACAGGGGTGACGAGCAGTACTTC. Protein product: CASSSRDRGDEQYF.

The chain couples TRBV7-2 to TRBJ2-2; perhaps TRBD2 as D (6 bases). This CDR3 region has 15 residues. CDR1 and CDR2 from the germline V gene are SGHTA and FQGNSA. V shed 3 bases and J shed 3 bases, with 11 bases lying between them. CDR3 in amino acids: CASSFGWGDTGELFF. The CDR3 coding sequence is TGTGCCAGCAGCTTCGGGTGGGGGGACACCGGGGAGCTGTTTTTT.

The chain employs TRBV18 and TRBJ2-5; D gene uncertain. V was clipped by 1 base and J by 4 bases, with 7 bases between them. Germline V CDR1 and CDR2: KGHSH, LQKENI. The CDR3 extends over 13 amino acids. CDR3 DNA sequence: TGTGCCAGCTCACCACGATTAGCAGAGACCCAGTACTTC. Amino acid sequence: CASSPRLAETQYF.

A few counts support this clone. The V call is TRBV24-1, the J call TRBJ2-1, with D perhaps matching TRBD1 (5 bases). Germline CDR1 KGHDR, CDR2 SFDVKD. The CDR3 sequence is 12 residues long. Trimming took 6 bases from V and 6 from J, leaving 8 bases between them. The CDR3 nucleotides read TGTGCCACCAGTCGTCAGGGCAATGAGCAGTTCTTC. Translating it yields CATSRQGNEQFF.

This chain uses TRBV14 with TRBJ1-5, with 9 bases identical to TRBD1. The CDR3 has 14 amino acids. The germline V gene encodes CDR1 SGHDN and CDR2 FVKESK. V lost 1 base and J lost 6; bases outside the gene matches: 1. The CDR3: CASSQGGQGQPQHF. CDR3 DNA sequence: TGTGCCAGCAGCCAAGGGGGACAGGGTCAGCCCCAGCATTTT.

The chain joins TRBV27 to TRBJ2-3, with a possible D match to TRBD1 (6 bases). Trimming stripped 7 bases from V and 2 bases from J, with 16 bases between. CDR3 size: 15 residues. CDR1 and CDR2 (germline): MNHEY, SMNVEV (reference sequence). DNA of the CDR3: TGTGCCAGCACTGAGACAGGTCTACTCACAGATACGCAGTATTTT. Translating gives CASTETGLLTDTQYF.

V gene TRBV25-1 combines with J gene TRBJ2-2; possibly TRBD2 for D (5 bases). V lost 6 bases, J lost 7 bases, and 15 bases lay in between. The CDR3 has 14 residues. The germline gives CDR1 MGHDK, CDR2 SYGVNS. The CDR3 DNA follows: TGTGCCAGCAGCGAGGACCTTGGGAGCGGGGAGCTGTTTTTT. This translates into CASSEDLGSGELFF.

This rearrangement joins TRBV11-2 to TRBJ1-1; a possible D gene is TRBD1 (5 bases). The CDR3 sequence is 13 residues long. Germline V gene data show CDR1 as SGHAT and CDR2 as FQNNGV. Trimming took 1 base from V and 3 from J, leaving 6 bases between them. This CDR3 is CASSLVRDTEAFF. The CDR3 nucleotides are TGTGCCAGCAGCTTAGTCAGGGACACTGAAGCTTTCTTT.

The V call is TRBV6-4, the J call TRBJ2-7; 10 positions agree with TRBD2. This CDR3 contains 15 residues. Trimming at V came to 3 bases and at J to 6 bases, leaving 8 bases not matched to a gene. Germline V gives CDR1 MRHNA, CDR2 SNTAGT. CDR3 in amino acids: CASSDTGSSGGEQYF. In DNA, the CDR3 is TGTGCCAGCAGTGATACTGGATCTAGCGGGGGCGAGCAGTACTTC.

The chain uses TRBV5-1 and TRBJ2-5; D gene ambiguous. V lost 0 bases, J lost 5 bases, and 11 bases lay in between. The CDR3 runs 14 residues. From germline, CDR1 is SGHRS and CDR2 YFSETQ. Here the CDR3 DNA reads TGCGCCAGCAGCTTGGGTTCTACCGAGGAGACCCAGTACTTC. Its protein product is CASSLGSTEETQYF.

The genes are TRBV14 and TRBJ2-2; 8 bases are shared with TRBD1. Germline CDR1 reads SGHDN; CDR2 reads FVKESK. The CDR3 length is 19 residues. V gave up 1 base and J gave up 3 bases; unmatched junction bases: 13. In DNA form, the CDR3 reads TGTGCCAGCAGCCAAGGTGGCACAGGGGGATACGCCCACACCGGGGAGCTGTTTTTT. Protein: CASSQGGTGGYAHTGELFF.

This chain connects TRBV29-1 to TRBJ2-7, with D tentatively TRBD1 (5 bases). The germline V and J ends were trimmed by 2 bases and 4 bases, with 12 bases remaining between them. Germline loops: CDR1 SQVTM, CDR2 ANQGSEA. This CDR3 is built from 13 residues. This CDR3 reads CSVENLGDYEQYF. The CDR3, as DNA: TGCAGCGTTGAAAATCTAGGGGATTACGAGCAGTACTTC.

This chain uses TRBV9 with TRBJ2-6; 8 bases align to TRBD1. Unmatched junction bases numbered 8, after V lost 3 bases and J lost 0 bases. The CDR3 sequence is 18 residues long. CDR1 is SGDLS, CDR2 YYNGEE, per germline. CDR3 sequence reads: CASSEAGQAISGANVLTF. In nucleotides, the CDR3 is TGTGCCAGCAGCGAGGCGGGACAGGCCATCTCTGGGGCCAACGTCCTGACTTTC.

This sequence joins TRBV5-4 and TRBJ2-7; no reliable D call. The CDR3 runs 14 residues. Germline CDR1 SGHNT, CDR2 YYREEE (reference sequence). V gave up 0 bases and J gave up 0 bases, with 7 bases separating them. The CDR3 DNA is TGTGCCAGCAGCTTGGATTCCAGCTCCTACGAGCAGTACTTC. Translation: CASSLDSSSYEQYF.

The V call is TRBV4-2, the J call TRBJ2-2; 13 bases align to TRBD2. Germline V gene data show CDR1 as LGHNA and CDR2 as YNFKEQ. The V gene end was trimmed by 3 bases and the J gene end by 6 bases; junction bases not matched to a gene: 10. This CDR3 contains 18 residues. CDR3 coding DNA: TGTGCCAGCAGCCAGAGCACTAGCGGGGGGGCCGGGTCCGGGGAGCTGTTTTTT. Translated: CASSQSTSGGAGSGELFF.

This clone turned up a few times. This chain joins TRBV5-1 and TRBJ2-1; possibly TRBD2 for D (6 bases). From germline, CDR1 is SGHRS and CDR2 YFSETQ. This CDR3 is 14 amino acids long. V dropped 2 bases and J dropped 8 bases, with 14 bases sitting between them. The CDR3 region has the DNA TGCGCCAGCAGCTTTGGAGGGAGTGATCATGAGCAGTTCTTC. This gives the protein CASSFGGSDHEQFF. The full variable domain, completed using reference TRBV5-1 and TRBJ2-1, is KAGVTQTPRYLIKTRGQQVTLSCSPISGHRSVSWYQQTPGQGLQFLFEYFSETQRNKGNFPGRFSGRQFSNSRSEMNVSTLELGDSALYLCASSFGGSDHEQFFGPGTRLTVL.

This clone has only one observation. The V call is TRBV5-1, the J call TRBJ1-4; a weak D match, TRBD1 (5 bases). The germline V gene encodes CDR1 SGHRS and CDR2 YFSETQ. With 4 bases removed from V and 0 bases from J, the gap between germline ends came to 16 bases. The CDR3 is made up of 17 amino acids. For the CDR3, the DNA is TGCGCCAGCAGCCAAAGGACCGCAGGGACAACTAATGAAAAACTGTTTTTT. Translated: CASSQRTAGTTNEKLFF.

The V and J genes are TRBV21-1 and TRBJ2-6; no check of the table's D call, TRBD1, against the DNA was made. TRBV21-1 is described as a pseudogene. This CDR3 has 16 amino acids. Written as DNA, the CDR3 is TGTGCCAGCAGCACCGACAGGGGGCCTGGGGCCAACGTCCTGACTTTC. Translation gives CASSTDRGPGANVLTF.

The J gene is TRBJ1-5, the V gene TRBV7-2; 7 bases are a match to TRBD1. The junction had 5 bases not matched to a gene; V was cut back by 7 bases and J by 8 bases. Germline values: CDR1 SGHTA, CDR2 FQGNSA. The CDR3 length is 12 residues. The CDR3 bases are TGTGCCAGCACCAGAACAGGGGAGCCCCAGCATTTT. It is translated as CASTRTGEPQHF.

The chain has TRBV5-6 and TRBJ1-1; 8 bases fit TRBD1. Germline CDR1 reads SGHDT; CDR2 reads YYEEEE. CDR3 length: 17 residues. The V gene end was trimmed by 7 bases and the J gene end by 0 bases; junction bases not matched to a gene: 14. CDR3 sequence reads: CASSLFRGPEVNTEAFF. CDR3 coding DNA: TGTGCCAGCTCACTCTTCAGGGGGCCAGAGGTGAACACTGAAGCTTTCTTT.

This clone was detected only once. The chain uses TRBV6-5 and TRBJ2-1; 14 bases agree with TRBD2. Germline CDR1 reads MNHEY; CDR2 reads SVGAGI. V gave up 5 bases and J gave up 12 bases; unmatched junction bases: 9. The CDR3 consists of 15 residues. The CDR3 DNA follows: TGTGCCAGCAGTCACGGACTAGCGGGGGGCTATGGGCAGTTCTTC. This translates into CASSHGLAGGYGQFF.

The chain joins TRBV27 to TRBJ1-5, with 8 bases identical to TRBD1. The CDR3 has 15 amino acids. Germline V lookup: CDR1 MNHEY, CDR2 SMNVEV (reference sequence). The junction had 6 bases not matched to a gene; V was cut back by 6 bases and J by 2 bases. The CDR3 nucleotides are TGTGCCAGCAGCCCATTGGGACAGGGCAATCAGCCCCAGCATTTT. Its protein is CASSPLGQGNQPQHF.